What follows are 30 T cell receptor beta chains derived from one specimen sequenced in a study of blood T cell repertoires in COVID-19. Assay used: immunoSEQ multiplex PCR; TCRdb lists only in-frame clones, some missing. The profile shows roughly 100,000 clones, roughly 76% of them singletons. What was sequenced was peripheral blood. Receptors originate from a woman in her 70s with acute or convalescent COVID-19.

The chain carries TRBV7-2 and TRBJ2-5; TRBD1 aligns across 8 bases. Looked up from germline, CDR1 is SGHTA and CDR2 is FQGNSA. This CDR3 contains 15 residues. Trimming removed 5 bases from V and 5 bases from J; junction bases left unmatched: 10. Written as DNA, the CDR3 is TGTGCCAGCAGCGCCCTCGGGACAGGTAGCGAGACCCAGTACTTC. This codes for CASSALGTGSETQYF.

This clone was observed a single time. The CDR3, as DNA: TGCGCCAGCAGCTTGGAGGGGCCCCCAGATACGCAGTATTTT. This encodes CASSLEGPPDTQYF. The J gene is TRBJ2-3, the V gene TRBV5-1; possibly TRBD1 for D (5 bases). V was clipped by 0 bases and J by 4 bases, with 9 bases between them. The germline gives CDR1 SGHRS, CDR2 YFSETQ. The CDR3 runs to 14 residues.

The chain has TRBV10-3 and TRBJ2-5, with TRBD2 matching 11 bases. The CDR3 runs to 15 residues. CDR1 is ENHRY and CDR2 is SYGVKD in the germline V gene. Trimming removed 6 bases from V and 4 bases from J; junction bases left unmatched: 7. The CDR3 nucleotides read TGTGCCATCAGCCAGGGGACTAGCGGAGGAGAGACCCAGTACTTC. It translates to CAISQGTSGGETQYF.

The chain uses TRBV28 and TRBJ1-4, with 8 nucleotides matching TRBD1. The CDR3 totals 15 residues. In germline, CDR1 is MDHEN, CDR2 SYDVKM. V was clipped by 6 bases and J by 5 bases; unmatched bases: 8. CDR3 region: CASSSPTGANEKLFF. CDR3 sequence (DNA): TGTGCCAGCAGCTCCCCGACAGGGGCCAATGAAAAACTGTTTTTT.

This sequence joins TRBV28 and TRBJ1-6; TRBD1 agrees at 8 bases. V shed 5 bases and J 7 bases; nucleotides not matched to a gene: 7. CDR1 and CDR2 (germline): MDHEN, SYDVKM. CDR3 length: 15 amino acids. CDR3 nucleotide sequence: TGTGCCAGCAGTACGACCGGGACAGGCAATTCACCCCTCCACTTT. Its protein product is CASSTTGTGNSPLHF. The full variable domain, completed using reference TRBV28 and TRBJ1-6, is DVKVTQSSRYLVKRTGEKVFLECVQDMDHENMFWYRQDPGLGLRLIYFSYDVKMKEKGDIPEGYSVSREKKERFSLILESASTNQTSMYLCASSTTGTGNSPLHFGNGTRLTVT.

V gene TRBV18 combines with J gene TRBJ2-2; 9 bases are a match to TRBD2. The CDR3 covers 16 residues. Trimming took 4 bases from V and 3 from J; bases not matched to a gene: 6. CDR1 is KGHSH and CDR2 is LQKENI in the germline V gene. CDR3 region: CASSLASGRYTGELFF. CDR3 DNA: TGTGCCAGCTCACTCGCCAGCGGGAGGTACACCGGGGAGCTGTTTTTT. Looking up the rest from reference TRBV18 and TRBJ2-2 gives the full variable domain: NAGVMQNPRHLVRRRGQEARLRCSPMKGHSHVYWYRQLPEEGLKFMVYLQKENIIDESGMPKERFSAEFPKEGPSILRIQQVVRGDSAAYFCASSLASGRYTGELFFGEGSRLTVL.

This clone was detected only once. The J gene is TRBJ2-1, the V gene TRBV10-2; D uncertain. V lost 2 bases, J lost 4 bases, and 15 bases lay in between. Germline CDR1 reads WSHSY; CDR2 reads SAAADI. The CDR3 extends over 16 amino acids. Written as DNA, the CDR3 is TGCGCCAGCAGTGAGACGTCAGTATCCCCATACAATGAGCAGTTCTTC. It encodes CASSETSVSPYNEQFF.

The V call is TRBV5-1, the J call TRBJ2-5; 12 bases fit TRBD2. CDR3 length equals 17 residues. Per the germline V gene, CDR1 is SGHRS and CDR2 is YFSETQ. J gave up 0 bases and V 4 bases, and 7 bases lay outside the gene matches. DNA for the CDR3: TGCGCCAGCAGCCCCGGACTAGCGGGGATACACCAAGAGACCCAGTACTTC. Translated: CASSPGLAGIHQETQYF.

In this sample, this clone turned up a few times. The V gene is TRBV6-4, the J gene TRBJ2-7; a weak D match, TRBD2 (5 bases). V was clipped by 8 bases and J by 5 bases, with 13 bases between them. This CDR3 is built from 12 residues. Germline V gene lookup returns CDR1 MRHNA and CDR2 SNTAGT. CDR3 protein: CASLEREHEQYF. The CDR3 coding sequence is TGTGCCAGCTTAGAAAGGGAGCACGAGCAGTACTTC.

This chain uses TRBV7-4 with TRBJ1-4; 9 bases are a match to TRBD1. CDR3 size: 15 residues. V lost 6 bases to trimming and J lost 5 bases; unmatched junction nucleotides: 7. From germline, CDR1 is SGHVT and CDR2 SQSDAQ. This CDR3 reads CASRPGGTGNEKLFF. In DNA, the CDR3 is TGTGCCAGCAGACCCGGGGGGACAGGGAATGAAAAACTGTTTTTT.

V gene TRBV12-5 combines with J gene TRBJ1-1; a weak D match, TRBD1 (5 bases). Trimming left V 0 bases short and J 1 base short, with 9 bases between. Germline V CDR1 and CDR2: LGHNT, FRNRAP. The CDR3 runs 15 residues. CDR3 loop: CASGLVLGGNTEAFF. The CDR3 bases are TGTGCTAGTGGTTTGGTACTGGGGGGGAACACTGAAGCTTTCTTT.

Here the CDR3 DNA reads TGTGCCAGTAGTATTGGGGCAGTTCGTGTTCAGCCCCAGCATTTT. Translation: CASSIGAVRVQPQHF. This chain links TRBV19 with TRBJ1-5, with D maybe TRBD1 (5 bases). The V end was cut by 3 bases, the J end by 6 bases, with 15 bases between. The CDR3 loop spans 15 amino acids. Germline V gene sequence: CDR1 LNHDA, CDR2 SQIVND (reference sequence).

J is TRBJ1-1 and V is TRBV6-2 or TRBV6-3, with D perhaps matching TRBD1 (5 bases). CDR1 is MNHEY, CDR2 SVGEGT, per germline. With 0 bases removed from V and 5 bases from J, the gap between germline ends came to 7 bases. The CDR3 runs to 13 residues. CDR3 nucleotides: TGTGCCAGCAGTTACTCTGGGGGGACTGAAGCTTTCTTT. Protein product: CASSYSGGTEAFF.

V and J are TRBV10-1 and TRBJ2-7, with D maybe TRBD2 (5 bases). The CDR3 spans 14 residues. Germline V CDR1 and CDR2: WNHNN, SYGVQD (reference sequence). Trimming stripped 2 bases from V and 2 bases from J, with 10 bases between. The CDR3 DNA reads TGCGCCAGCAGTGAGCGGGGAACCGCCTACGAGCAGTACTTC. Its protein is CASSERGTAYEQYF.

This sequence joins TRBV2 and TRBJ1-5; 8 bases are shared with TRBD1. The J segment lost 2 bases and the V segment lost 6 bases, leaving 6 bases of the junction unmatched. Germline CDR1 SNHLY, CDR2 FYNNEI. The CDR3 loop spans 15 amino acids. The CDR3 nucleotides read TGTGCCAGCAGCGACAGGGGCGCAGGCAATCAGCCCCAGCATTTT. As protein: CASSDRGAGNQPQHF.

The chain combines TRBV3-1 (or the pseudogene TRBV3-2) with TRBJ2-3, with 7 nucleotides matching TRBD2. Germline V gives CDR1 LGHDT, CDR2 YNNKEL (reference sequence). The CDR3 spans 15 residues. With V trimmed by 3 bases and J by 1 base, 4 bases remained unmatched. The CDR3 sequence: CASSQESGGTDTQYF. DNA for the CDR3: TGTGCCAGCAGCCAGGAGAGCGGGGGCACAGATACGCAGTATTTT.

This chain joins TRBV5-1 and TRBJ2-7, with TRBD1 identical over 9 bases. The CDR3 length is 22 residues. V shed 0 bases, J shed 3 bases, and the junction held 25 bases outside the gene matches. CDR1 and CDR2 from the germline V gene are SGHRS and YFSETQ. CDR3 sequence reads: CASSLEGTGKGMARTGNYEQYF. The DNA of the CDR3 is TGCGCCAGCAGCTTGGAGGGGACAGGGAAGGGTATGGCACGAACGGGGAACTACGAGCAGTACTTC.

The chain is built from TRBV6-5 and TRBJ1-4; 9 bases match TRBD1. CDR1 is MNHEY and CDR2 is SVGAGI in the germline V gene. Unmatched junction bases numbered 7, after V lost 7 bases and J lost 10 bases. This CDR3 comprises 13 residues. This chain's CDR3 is CASTRTGEGKLFF. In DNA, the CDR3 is TGTGCCAGCACGAGGACAGGGGAGGGAAAACTGTTTTTT.

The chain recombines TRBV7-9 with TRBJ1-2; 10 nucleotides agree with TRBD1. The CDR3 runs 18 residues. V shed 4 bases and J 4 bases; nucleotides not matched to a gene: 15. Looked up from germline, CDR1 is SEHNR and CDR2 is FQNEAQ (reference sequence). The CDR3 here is CASSYRGPRDRGFYGYTF. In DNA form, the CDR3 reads TGTGCCAGCAGCTATAGGGGGCCCCGGGACAGGGGATTCTATGGCTACACCTTC.

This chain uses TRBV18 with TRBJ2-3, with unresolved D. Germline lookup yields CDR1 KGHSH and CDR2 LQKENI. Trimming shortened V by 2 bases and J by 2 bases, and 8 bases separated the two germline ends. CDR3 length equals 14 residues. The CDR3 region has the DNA TGTGCCAGCTCACCATATCAGGACACAGATACGCAGTATTTT. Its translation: CASSPYQDTDTQYF.

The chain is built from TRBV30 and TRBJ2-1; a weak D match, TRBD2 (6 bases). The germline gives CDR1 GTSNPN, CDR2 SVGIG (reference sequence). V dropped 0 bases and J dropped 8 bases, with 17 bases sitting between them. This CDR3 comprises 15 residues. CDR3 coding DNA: TGTGCCTGGAGTGTACGCGGGGCCGGGCGTTATGAGCAGTTCTTC. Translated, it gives CAWSVRGAGRYEQFF.

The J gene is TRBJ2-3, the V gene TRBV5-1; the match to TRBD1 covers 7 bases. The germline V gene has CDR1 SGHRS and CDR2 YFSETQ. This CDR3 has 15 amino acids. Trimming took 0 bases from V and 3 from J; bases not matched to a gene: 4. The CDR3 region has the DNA TGCGCCAGCAGCTTGGACAGGGGTTATACAGATACGCAGTATTTT. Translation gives CASSLDRGYTDTQYF.

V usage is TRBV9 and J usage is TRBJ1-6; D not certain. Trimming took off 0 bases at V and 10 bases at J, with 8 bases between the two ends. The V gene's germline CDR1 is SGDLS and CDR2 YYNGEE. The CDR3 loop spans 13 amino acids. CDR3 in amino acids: CASSVDSSSPLHF. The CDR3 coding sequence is TGTGCCAGCAGCGTAGACAGCTCATCACCCCTCCACTTT.

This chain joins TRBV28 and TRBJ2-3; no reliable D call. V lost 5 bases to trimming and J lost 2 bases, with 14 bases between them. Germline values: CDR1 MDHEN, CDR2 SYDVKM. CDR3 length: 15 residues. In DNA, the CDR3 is TGTGCCAGCAGTCCAATTCGGAGTCTCACAGATACGCAGTATTTT. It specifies CASSPIRSLTDTQYF.

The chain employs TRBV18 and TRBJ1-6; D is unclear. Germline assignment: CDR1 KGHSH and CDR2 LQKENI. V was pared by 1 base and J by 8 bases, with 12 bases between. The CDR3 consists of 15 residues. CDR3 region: CASSPLWGVDSPLHF. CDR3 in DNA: TGTGCCAGCTCACCACTGTGGGGAGTTGATTCACCCCTCCACTTT.

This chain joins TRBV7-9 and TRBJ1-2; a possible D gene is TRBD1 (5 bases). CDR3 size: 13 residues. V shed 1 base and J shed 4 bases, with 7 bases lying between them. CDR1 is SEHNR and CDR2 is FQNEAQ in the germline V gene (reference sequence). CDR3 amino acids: CASSLEGVYGYTF. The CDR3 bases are TGTGCCAGCAGCTTAGAAGGGGTCTATGGCTACACCTTC.

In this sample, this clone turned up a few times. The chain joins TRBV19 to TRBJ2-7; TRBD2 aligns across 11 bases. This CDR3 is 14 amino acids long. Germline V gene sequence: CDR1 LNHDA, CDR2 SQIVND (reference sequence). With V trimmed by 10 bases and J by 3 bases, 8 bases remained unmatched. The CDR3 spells CATKLAGAHYEQYF. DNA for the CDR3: TGTGCCACCAAACTAGCGGGGGCCCACTACGAGCAGTACTTC.

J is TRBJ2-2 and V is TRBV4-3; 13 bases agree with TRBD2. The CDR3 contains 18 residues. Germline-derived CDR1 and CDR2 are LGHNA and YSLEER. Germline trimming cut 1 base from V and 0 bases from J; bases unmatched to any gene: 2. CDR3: CASSQATSGGPNTGELFF. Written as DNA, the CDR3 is TGCGCCAGCAGCCAAGCGACTAGCGGGGGGCCGAACACCGGGGAGCTGTTTTTT.

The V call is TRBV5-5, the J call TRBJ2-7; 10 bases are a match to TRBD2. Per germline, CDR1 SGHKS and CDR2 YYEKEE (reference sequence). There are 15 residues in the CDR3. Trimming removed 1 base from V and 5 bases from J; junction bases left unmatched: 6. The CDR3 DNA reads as TGTGCCAGCAGCTTGTCGGGACTAGCGATGAACGAGCAGTACTTC. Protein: CASSLSGLAMNEQYF. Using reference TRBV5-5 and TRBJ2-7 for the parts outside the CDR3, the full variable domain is DAGVTQSPTHLIKTRGQQVTLRCSPISGHKSVSWYQQVLGQGPQFIFQYYEKEERGRGNFPDRFSARQFPNYSSELNVNALLLGDSALYLCASSLSGLAMNEQYFGPGTRLTVT.

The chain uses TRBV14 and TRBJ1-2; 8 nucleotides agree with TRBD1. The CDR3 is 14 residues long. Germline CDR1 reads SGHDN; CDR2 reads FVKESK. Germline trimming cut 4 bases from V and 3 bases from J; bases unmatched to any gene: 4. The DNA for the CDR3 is TGTGCCAGCAGCCTGGGACAGGTCGACTATGGCTACACCTTC. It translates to CASSLGQVDYGYTF.